This T cell receptor beta chain comes out of a study of shared clonotypes between healthy human individuals. About the study: Per donor, three plates held CD4 naive cells, three held CD4 memory, two held CD8 naive and one held CD8 memory. Whole-study findings and limits: The naive CD4 repertoires of several donors were compared, and approximately 5% of clonotypes were shared. A limitation of the genetic and exposure-history diversity represented arose from few donors.

Trimming removed 3 bases at V and 7 bases at J, with 11 bases between. Germline V lookup: CDR1 SGHRS, CDR2 YFSETQ. The CDR3 spans 13 residues. A word on this clone: The antigen is unknown.

There were only Caucasian adults among the donors, and all lived in Nashville, Tennessee. Some clones are missing from TCRdb's copy, which holds only in-frame ones; the method was immunoSEQ multiplex PCR. The table has over a million clones, roughly 98.5% seen once. The chain combines TRBV5-1 with TRBJ1-5; D uncertain. The source material was naive CD4+ T cells sorted from blood. Subset of the sample: CD45RA+ positively selected. This sequence was found in a young man in good health. In DNA form, the CDR3 reads TGCGCCAGCAGCTCCACATTCGACCAGCCCCAGCATTTT. Translating it yields CASSSTFDQPQHF.